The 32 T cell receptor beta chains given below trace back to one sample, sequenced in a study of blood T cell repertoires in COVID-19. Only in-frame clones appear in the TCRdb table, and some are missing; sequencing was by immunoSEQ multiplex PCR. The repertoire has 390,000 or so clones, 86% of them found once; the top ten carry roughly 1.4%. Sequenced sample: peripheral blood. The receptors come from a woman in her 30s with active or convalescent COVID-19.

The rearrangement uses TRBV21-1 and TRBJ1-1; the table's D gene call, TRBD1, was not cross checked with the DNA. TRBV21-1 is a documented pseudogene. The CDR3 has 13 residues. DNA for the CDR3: TGTGCCAGCAGAGTCGCCCGGACAAAGAATGCTTTCTTT. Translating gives CASRVARTKNAFF.

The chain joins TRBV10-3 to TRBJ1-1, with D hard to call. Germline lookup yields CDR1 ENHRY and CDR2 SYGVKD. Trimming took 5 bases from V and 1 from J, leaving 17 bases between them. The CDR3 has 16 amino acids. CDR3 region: CAISPRTTGPNTEAFF. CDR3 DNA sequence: TGTGCCATCAGTCCCCGCACGACGGGTCCGAACACTGAAGCTTTCTTT.

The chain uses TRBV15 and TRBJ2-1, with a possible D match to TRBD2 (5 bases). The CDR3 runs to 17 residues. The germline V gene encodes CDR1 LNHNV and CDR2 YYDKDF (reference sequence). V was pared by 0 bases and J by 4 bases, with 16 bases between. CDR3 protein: CATSRDFGEFGYNEQFF. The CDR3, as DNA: TGTGCCACCAGCAGAGATTTCGGGGAGTTCGGTTACAATGAGCAGTTCTTC. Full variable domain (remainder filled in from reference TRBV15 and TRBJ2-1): DAMVIQNPRYQVTQFGKPVTLSCSQTLNHNVMYWYQQKSSQAPKLLFHYYDKDFNNEADTPDNFQSRRPNTSFCFLDIRSPGLGDTAMYLCATSRDFGEFGYNEQFFGPGTRLTVL.

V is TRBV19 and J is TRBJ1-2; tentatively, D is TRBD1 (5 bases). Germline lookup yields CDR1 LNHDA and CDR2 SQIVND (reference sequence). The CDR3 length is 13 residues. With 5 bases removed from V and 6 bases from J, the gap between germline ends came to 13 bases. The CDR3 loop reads CASSPGQGDGYTF. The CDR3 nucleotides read TGTGCCAGTAGTCCTGGTCAGGGCGATGGCTACACCTTC.

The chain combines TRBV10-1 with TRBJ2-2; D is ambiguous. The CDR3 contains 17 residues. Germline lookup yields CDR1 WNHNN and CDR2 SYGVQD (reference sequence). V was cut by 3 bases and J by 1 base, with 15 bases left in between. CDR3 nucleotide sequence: TGCGCCAGCAGTGACATTTATGGAGACGAGAACACCGGGGAGCTGTTTTTT. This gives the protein CASSDIYGDENTGELFF.

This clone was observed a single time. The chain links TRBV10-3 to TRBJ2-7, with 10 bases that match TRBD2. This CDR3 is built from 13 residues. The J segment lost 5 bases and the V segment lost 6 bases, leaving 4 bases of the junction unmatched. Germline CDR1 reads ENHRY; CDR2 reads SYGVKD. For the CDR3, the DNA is TGTGCCATCAGGACCAGCGGGAGGGACGAGCAGTACTTC. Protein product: CAIRTSGRDEQYF.

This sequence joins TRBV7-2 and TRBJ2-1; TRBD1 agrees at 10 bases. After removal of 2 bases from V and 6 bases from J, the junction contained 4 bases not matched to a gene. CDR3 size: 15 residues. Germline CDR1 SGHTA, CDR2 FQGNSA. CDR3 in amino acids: CASSLWDRGSNEQFF. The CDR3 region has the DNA TGTGCCAGCAGCTTATGGGACAGGGGTAGCAATGAGCAGTTCTTC.

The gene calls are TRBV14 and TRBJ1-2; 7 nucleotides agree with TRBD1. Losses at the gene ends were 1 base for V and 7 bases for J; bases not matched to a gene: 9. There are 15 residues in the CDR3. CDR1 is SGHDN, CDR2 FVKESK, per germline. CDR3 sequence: CASSQAPTGFAGYTF. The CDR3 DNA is TGTGCCAGCAGCCAAGCCCCGACAGGGTTTGCTGGCTACACCTTC.

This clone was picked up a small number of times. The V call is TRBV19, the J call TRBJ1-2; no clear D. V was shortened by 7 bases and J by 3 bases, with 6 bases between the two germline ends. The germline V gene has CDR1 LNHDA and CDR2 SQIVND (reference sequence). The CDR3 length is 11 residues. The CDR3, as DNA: TGTGCCAGTAAGAACTACTATGGCTACACCTTC. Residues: CASKNYYGYTF. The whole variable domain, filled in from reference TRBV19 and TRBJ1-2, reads DGGITQSPKYLFRKEGQNVTLSCEQNLNHDAMYWYRQDPGQGLRLIYYSQIVNDFQKGDIAEGYSVSREKKESFPLTVTSAQKNPTAFYLCASKNYYGYTFGSGTRLTVV.

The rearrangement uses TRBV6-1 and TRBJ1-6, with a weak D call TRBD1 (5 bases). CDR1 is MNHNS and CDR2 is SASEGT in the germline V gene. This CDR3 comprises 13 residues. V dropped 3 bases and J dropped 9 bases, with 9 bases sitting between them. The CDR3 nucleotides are TGTGCCAGCAGTGACAGGGTTGGTTCACCCCTCCACTTT. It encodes CASSDRVGSPLHF.

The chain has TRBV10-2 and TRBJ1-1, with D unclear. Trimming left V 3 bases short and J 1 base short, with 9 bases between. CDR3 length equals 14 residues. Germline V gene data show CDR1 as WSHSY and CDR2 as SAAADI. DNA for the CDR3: TGCGCCAGCAGTGAATCTCGGGGGAACACTGAAGCTTTCTTT. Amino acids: CASSESRGNTEAFF.

The CDR3 sequence is CASSSQDRNTEAFF. Here the CDR3 DNA reads TGTGCCAGCAGTTCCCAGGACAGGAACACTGAAGCTTTCTTT. The genes are TRBV6-6 and TRBJ1-1; D is perhaps TRBD1 (6 bases). Germline lookup yields CDR1 MNHNY and CDR2 SVGAGI (reference sequence). The CDR3 runs to 14 residues. V was clipped by 4 bases and J by 1 base, with 10 bases between them.

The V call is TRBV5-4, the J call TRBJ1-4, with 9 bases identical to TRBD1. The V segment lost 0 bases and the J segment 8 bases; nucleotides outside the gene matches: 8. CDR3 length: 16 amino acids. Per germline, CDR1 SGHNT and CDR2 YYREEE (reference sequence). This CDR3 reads CASSLDVQGAGEKLFF. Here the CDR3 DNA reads TGTGCCAGCAGCTTGGACGTACAGGGGGCAGGGGAAAAACTGTTTTTT. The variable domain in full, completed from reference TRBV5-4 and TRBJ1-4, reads ETGVTQSPTHLIKTRGQQVTLRCSSQSGHNTVSWYQQALGQGPQFIFQYYREEENGRGNFPPRFSGLQFPNYSSELNVNALELDDSALYLCASSLDVQGAGEKLFFGSGTQLSVL.

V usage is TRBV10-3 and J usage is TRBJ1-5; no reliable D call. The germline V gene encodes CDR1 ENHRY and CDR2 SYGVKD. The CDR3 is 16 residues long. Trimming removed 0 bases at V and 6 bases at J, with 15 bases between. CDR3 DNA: TGTGCCATCAGTGAGTCGGTCAGCCCGGAGGGTCAGCCCCAGCATTTT. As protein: CAISESVSPEGQPQHF.

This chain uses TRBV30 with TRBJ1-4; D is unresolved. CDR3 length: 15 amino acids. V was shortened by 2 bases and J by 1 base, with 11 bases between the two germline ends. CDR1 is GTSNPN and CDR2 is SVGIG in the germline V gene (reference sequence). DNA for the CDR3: TGTGCCTGGAGTCCCCCCGGGGTAACTAATGAAAAACTGTTTTTT. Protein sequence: CAWSPPGVTNEKLFF.

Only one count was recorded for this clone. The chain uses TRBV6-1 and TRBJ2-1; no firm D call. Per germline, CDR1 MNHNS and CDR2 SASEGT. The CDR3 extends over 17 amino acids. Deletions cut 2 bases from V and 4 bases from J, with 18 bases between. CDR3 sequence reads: CASSESLYLAQYNEQFF. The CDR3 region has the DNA TGTGCCAGCAGTGAATCTCTTTATTTAGCCCAGTACAATGAGCAGTTCTTC.

The CDR3 DNA sequence: TGTGCCACCAGTGACAGATCCACAGATACGCAGTATTTT. Translated: CATSDRSTDTQYF. V usage is TRBV24-1 and J usage is TRBJ2-3, with D unresolved. V shed 4 bases and J shed 2 bases, with 6 bases lying between them. The CDR3 covers 13 residues. The germline gives CDR1 KGHDR, CDR2 SFDVKD.

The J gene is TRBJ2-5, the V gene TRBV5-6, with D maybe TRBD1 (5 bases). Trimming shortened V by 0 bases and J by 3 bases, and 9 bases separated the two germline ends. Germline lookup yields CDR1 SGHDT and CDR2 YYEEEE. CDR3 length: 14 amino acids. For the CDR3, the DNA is TGTGCCAGCAGCTTGGTTGTAGGGGAAGAGACCCAGTACTTC. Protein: CASSLVVGEETQYF.

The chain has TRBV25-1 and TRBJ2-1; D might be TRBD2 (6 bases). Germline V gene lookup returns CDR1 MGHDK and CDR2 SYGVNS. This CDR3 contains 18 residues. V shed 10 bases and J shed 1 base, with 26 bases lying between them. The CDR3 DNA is TGTGCCAACCGAGGGACGACTAGTTTTGGGTCTTCCTACAATGAGCAGTTCTTC. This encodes CANRGTTSFGSSYNEQFF.

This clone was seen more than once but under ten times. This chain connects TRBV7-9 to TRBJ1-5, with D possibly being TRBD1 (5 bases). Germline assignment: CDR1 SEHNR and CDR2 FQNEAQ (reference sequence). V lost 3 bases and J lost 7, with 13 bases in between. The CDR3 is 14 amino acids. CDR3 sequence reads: CASSLVGPEQPQHF. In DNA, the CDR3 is TGTGCCAGCAGCTTGGTGGGGCCGGAACAGCCCCAGCATTTT.

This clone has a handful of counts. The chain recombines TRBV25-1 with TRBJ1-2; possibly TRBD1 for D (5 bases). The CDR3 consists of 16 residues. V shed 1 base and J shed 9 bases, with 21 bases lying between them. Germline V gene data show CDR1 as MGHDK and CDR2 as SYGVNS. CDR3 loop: CASSESGGSTSRSYTF. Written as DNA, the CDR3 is TGTGCCAGCAGTGAATCGGGGGGATCAACCTCTCGTAGCTACACCTTC.

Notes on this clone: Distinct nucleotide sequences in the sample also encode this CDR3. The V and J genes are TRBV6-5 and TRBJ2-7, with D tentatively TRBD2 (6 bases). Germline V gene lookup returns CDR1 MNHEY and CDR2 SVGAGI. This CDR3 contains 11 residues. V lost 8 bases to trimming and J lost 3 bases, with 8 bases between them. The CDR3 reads CASRRDYEQYF. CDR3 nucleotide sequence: TGTGCCAGCCGGCGGGACTACGAGCAGTACTTC.

The CDR3 bases are TGCGCCAGCAGTGAGTCTTGGCAGGAAGCTTTCTTT. It encodes CASSESWQEAFF. The J gene is TRBJ1-1, the V gene TRBV10-2; unclear D gene. Trimming took off 0 bases at V and 8 bases at J, with 7 bases between the two ends. The germline CDR1 and CDR2 sequences are WSHSY and SAAADI. The CDR3 length is 12 residues.

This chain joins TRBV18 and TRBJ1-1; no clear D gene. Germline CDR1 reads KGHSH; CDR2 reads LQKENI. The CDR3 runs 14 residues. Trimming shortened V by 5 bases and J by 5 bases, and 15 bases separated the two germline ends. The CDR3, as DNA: TGTGCCAGCTCAGTTCAGGATAGAGAAACTGAAGCTTTCTTT. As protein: CASSVQDRETEAFF.

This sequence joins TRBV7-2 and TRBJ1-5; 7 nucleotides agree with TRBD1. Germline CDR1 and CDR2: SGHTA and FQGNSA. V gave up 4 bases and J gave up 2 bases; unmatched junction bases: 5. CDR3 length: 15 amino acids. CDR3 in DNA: TGTGCCAGCAGCTCTGTTGGGACAGGCAATCAGCCCCAGCATTTT. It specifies CASSSVGTGNQPQHF. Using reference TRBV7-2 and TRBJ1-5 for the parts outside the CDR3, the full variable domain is GAGVSQSPSNKVTEKGKDVELRCDPISGHTALYWYRQSLGQGLEFLIYFQGNSAPDKSGLPSDRFSAERTGGSVSTLTIQRTQQEDSAVYLCASSSVGTGNQPQHFGDGTRLSIL.

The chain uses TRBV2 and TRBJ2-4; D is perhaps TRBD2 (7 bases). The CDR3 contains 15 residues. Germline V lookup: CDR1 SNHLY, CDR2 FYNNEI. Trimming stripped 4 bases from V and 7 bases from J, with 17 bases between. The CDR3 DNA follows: TGTGCCAGCAGTGTCTTGCCGGGGGGCAAGAACATTCAGTACTTC. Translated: CASSVLPGGKNIQYF.

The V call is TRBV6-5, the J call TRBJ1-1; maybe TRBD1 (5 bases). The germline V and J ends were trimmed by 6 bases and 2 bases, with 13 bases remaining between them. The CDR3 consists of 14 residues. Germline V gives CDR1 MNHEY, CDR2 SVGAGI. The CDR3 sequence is CASSGGDFNTEAFF. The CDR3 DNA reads TGTGCCAGCAGCGGGGGGGACTTCAACACTGAAGCTTTCTTT.

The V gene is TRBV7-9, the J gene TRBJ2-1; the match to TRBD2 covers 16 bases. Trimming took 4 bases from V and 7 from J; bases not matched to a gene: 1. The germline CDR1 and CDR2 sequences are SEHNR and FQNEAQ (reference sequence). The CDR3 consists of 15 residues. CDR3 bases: TGTGCCAGCAGCTCGGGACTAGCGGGAGGGAATGAGCAGTTCTTC. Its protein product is CASSSGLAGGNEQFF.

The CDR3 region is CSGRDSGGPAGGGYTF. The CDR3 nucleotides read TGCAGCGGCAGGGACTCGGGCGGGCCGGCGGGCGGTGGCTACACCTTC. The chain recombines TRBV29-1 with TRBJ1-2; D may be TRBD1 (5 bases). Per the germline V gene, CDR1 is SQVTM and CDR2 is ANQGSEA. The CDR3 is 16 residues long. Trimming shortened V by 7 bases and J by 7 bases, and 28 bases separated the two germline ends.

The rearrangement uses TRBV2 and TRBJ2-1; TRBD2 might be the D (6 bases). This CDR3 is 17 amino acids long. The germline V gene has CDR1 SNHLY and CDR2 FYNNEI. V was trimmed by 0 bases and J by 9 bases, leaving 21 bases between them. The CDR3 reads CASSEAPLPSLAGEQFF. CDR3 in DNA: TGTGCCAGCAGTGAAGCTCCACTGCCTTCACTAGCCGGTGAGCAGTTCTTC.

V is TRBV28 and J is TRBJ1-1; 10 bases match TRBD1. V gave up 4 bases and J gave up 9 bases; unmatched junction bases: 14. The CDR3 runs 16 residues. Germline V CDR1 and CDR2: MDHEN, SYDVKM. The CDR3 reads CASSSDRRDRGLQAFF. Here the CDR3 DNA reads TGTGCCAGCAGTTCCGACCGCCGGGACAGGGGCCTACAAGCTTTCTTT.

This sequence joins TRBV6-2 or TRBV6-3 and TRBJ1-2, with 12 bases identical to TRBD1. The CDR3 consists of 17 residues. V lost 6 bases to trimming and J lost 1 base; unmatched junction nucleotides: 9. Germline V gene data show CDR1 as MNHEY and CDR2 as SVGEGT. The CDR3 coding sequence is TGTGCCAGCAGCCTTGGGACAGGGGGCTGGAGTAACTATGGCTACACCTTC. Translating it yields CASSLGTGGWSNYGYTF.